Listed below are T cell receptor beta chains from one sample, sequenced in a study of response to subunit inactivated influenza vaccine. TCRdb used MiXCR to reprocess the RT-PCR reads, holding one entry per CDR3 protein. The repertoire consists of approximately 700,000 distinct CDR3 sequences, with roughly 14% occurring once and the leading ten covering roughly 10%. The sequences come from PBMCs from blood, collected about 12 days after vaccination. These receptors were collected from a man in his fifties who received an inactivated influenza vaccine. CDR3s include the opening cysteine and the closing phenylalanine or tryptophan. D genes are given only for firm matches. Clone size is shown for a subset of rows, as once, few, many or a class of expanded clone.

CDR3 protein: CSVAPRAPNNEQFF
CDR3 DNA: TGCAGCGTGGCACCCAGGGCGCCTAACAATGAGCAGTTCTTC
J gene: TRBJ2-1
V gene: TRBV29-1
D gene: NA
clone size: few
CDR3 length: 14

CDR3 protein: CASSLGGTSGSYKEQYF
CDR3 DNA: TGTGCCAGCAGTTTAGGCGGGACTAGCGGGAGCTATAAGGAGCAGTACTTC
J gene: TRBJ2-7
V gene: TRBV28
D gene: TRBD2
clone size: few
CDR3 length: 17

CDR3 protein: CASSWAVNNQPQHF
CDR3 DNA: TGTGCCAGCTCCTGGGCAGTGAACAATCAGCCCCAGCATTTT
J gene: TRBJ1-5
V gene: TRBV12-3/TRBV12-4
D gene: NA
clone size: NA
CDR3 length: 14

CDR3 protein: CASRQNRDLRGETQYF
CDR3 DNA: TGTGCCAGCAGACAGAACCGGGACCTACGCGGGGAGACCCAGTACTTC
J gene: TRBJ2-5
V gene: TRBV6-1
D gene: NA
clone size: few
CDR3 length: 16

CDR3 protein: CASSLESGFYTEAFF
CDR3 DNA: TGTGCCAGCAGCTTAGAGTCGGGCTTCTACACTGAAGCTTTCTTT
J gene: TRBJ1-1
V gene: TRBV11-2
D gene: NA
clone size: NA
CDR3 length: 15

CDR3 protein: CSARSNTAAAAGEQYF
CDR3 DNA: TGCAGTGCTAGATCCAATACAGCTGCCGCTGCGGGGGAGCAGTACTTC
J gene: TRBJ2-7
V gene: TRBV20-1
D gene: NA
clone size: NA
CDR3 length: 16

CDR3 protein: CASSRNAGNSGDEQFF
CDR3 DNA: TGTGCCAGCTCCCGCAACGCGGGGAACTCTGGGGATGAGCAGTTCTTC
J gene: TRBJ2-1
V gene: TRBV18
D gene: NA
clone size: NA
CDR3 length: 16

CDR3 protein: CASSLAPGGWADTQYF
CDR3 DNA: TGTGCCAGCAGTTTAGCCCCAGGGGGGTGGGCAGATACGCAGTATTTT
J gene: TRBJ2-3
V gene: TRBV12-3/TRBV12-4
D gene: NA
clone size: once
CDR3 length: 16

CDR3 protein: CASRLDSGIHNEQFF
CDR3 DNA: TGTGCCAGCAGACTGGATAGCGGTATACACAATGAGCAGTTCTTC
J gene: TRBJ2-1
V gene: TRBV7-2
D gene: NA
clone size: many
CDR3 length: 15

CDR3 protein: CASRVIQGAGTEAFF
CDR3 DNA: TGTGCCAGCAGAGTGATACAGGGGGCTGGCACTGAAGCTTTCTTT
J gene: TRBJ1-1
V gene: TRBV7-9
D gene: TRBD1
clone size: NA
CDR3 length: 15

CDR3 protein: CATSETGSGGKGETQYF
CDR3 DNA: TGTGCCACCAGTGAAACTGGTAGCGGGGGCAAAGGAGAGACCCAGTACTTC
J gene: TRBJ2-5
V gene: TRBV24-1
D gene: TRBD2
clone size: NA
CDR3 length: 17

CDR3 protein: CASRSGQGAHSPLHF
CDR3 DNA: TGTGCCAGCAGATCGGGACAGGGGGCCCATTCACCCCTCCACTTT
J gene: TRBJ1-6
V gene: TRBV7-2
D gene: TRBD1
clone size: NA
CDR3 length: 15

CDR3 protein: CASSPRDSPYNEQFF
CDR3 DNA: TGTGCCAGCAGTCCCCGGGACAGCCCCTACAATGAGCAGTTCTTC
J gene: TRBJ2-1
V gene: TRBV27
D gene: TRBD1
clone size: many
CDR3 length: 15

CDR3 protein: CASSQEGQGAFQETQYF
CDR3 DNA: TGCGCCAGCAGCCAAGAAGGACAGGGGGCCTTTCAAGAGACCCAGTACTTC
J gene: TRBJ2-5
V gene: TRBV4-1
D gene: TRBD1
clone size: few
CDR3 length: 17

CDR3 protein: CASSGLAGASTQYF
CDR3 DNA: TGCGCCAGCAGCGGACTAGCGGGAGCCTCTACGCAGTATTTT
J gene: TRBJ2-3
V gene: TRBV4-3
D gene: TRBD2
clone size: few
CDR3 length: 14

CDR3 protein: CASRDSNTDTQYF
CDR3 DNA: TGTGCCAGCCGGGACAGTAACACAGATACGCAGTATTTT
J gene: TRBJ2-3
V gene: TRBV19
D gene: TRBD1
clone size: NA
CDR3 length: 13

CDR3 protein: CRFQGSKNIQYF
CDR3 DNA: TGCAGATTTCAGGGGAGCAAAAACATTCAGTACTTC
J gene: TRBJ2-4
V gene: TRBV29-1
D gene: NA
clone size: many
CDR3 length: 12

CDR3 protein: CSVREGLGRSDTQYF
CDR3 DNA: TGCAGCGTTAGGGAGGGACTAGGCAGGTCAGATACGCAGTATTTT
J gene: TRBJ2-3
V gene: TRBV29-1
D gene: TRBD2
clone size: few
CDR3 length: 15

CDR3 protein: CASRGGPYEQYF
CDR3 DNA: TGTGCCAGTAGGGGGGGGCCCTACGAGCAGTACTTC
J gene: TRBJ2-7
V gene: TRBV19
D gene: NA
clone size: once
CDR3 length: 12

CDR3 protein: CASSLLQGNEQFF
CDR3 DNA: TGTGCCAGCAGCCTTTTGCAAGGCAATGAGCAGTTCTTC
J gene: TRBJ2-1
V gene: TRBV7-2
D gene: NA
clone size: few
CDR3 length: 13

CDR3 protein: CASSLVGQGQETQYF
CDR3 DNA: TGTGCCAGCAGTTTAGTGGGTCAGGGACAAGAGACCCAGTACTTC
J gene: TRBJ2-5
V gene: TRBV28
D gene: NA
clone size: NA
CDR3 length: 15

CDR3 protein: CAWSPGASDQPQHF
CDR3 DNA: TGTGCCTGGAGTCCCGGGGCCTCGGATCAGCCCCAGCATTTT
J gene: TRBJ1-5
V gene: TRBV30
D gene: NA
clone size: NA
CDR3 length: 14

CDR3 protein: CASSQGGVRETQYF
CDR3 DNA: TGCGCCAGCAGCCAAGGGGGGGTTAGGGAGACCCAGTACTTC
J gene: TRBJ2-5
V gene: TRBV4-3
D gene: NA
clone size: NA
CDR3 length: 14

CDR3 protein: CASTDITGTGLANTEAFF
CDR3 DNA: TGTGCCAGCACTGATATCACGGGGACAGGGTTAGCGAACACTGAAGCTTTCTTT
J gene: TRBJ1-1
V gene: TRBV6-4
D gene: TRBD1
clone size: NA
CDR3 length: 18

CDR3 protein: CASSQDGRVYNEQFF
CDR3 DNA: TGCGCCAGCAGCCAAGATGGGCGGGTATACAATGAGCAGTTCTTC
J gene: TRBJ2-1
V gene: TRBV4-3
D gene: NA
clone size: few
CDR3 length: 15

CDR3 protein: CAISELWTSGTTDTQYF
CDR3 DNA: TGTGCCATCAGTGAACTTTGGACTAGCGGGACCACAGATACGCAGTATTTT
J gene: TRBJ2-3
V gene: TRBV10-3
D gene: TRBD2
clone size: few
CDR3 length: 17

CDR3 protein: CASSPLASSYNEQFF
CDR3 DNA: TGTGCCAGCAGTCCACTAGCGAGTTCATACAATGAGCAGTTCTTC
J gene: TRBJ2-1
V gene: TRBV18
D gene: TRBD2
clone size: many
CDR3 length: 15